These 17 T cell receptor beta chains originate from one sample sequenced in a study of shared clonotypes between healthy human individuals. This table comes from immunoSEQ multiplex PCR, and its TCRdb copy is limited to in-frame clones, with some not included. The sample contains over 2 million clones, about 90% of which appear only once. Sequencing was performed on naive CD4+ T cells from PBMCs. Subset described: CD45RA+ positively selected. These receptors came from a man younger than 35 in good health. Some clones in this sample may be carry-over from other donors' samples.

The chain joins TRBV7-2 to TRBJ1-2; D gene ambiguous. CDR3 length: 16 amino acids. Germline V gives CDR1 SGHTA, CDR2 FQGNSA. Trimming pared 1 base from V and 4 bases from J, leaving 16 bases between. CDR3 residues: CASSLGSAGSLYGYTF. CDR3 sequence (DNA): TGTGCCAGCAGCTTAGGGTCTGCCGGTTCCCTCTATGGCTACACCTTC.

The rearrangement joins TRBV5-5 to TRBJ2-7, with D maybe TRBD2 (6 bases). Trimming stripped 1 base from V and 2 bases from J, with 16 bases between. The germline V gene has CDR1 SGHKS and CDR2 YYEKEE (reference sequence). This CDR3 contains 16 residues. The CDR3 spells CASSLHLAGTTYEQYF. CDR3 in DNA: TGTGCCAGCAGCTTGCATTTGGCGGGAACAACCTACGAGCAGTACTTC.

This rearrangement joins TRBV7-9 to TRBJ1-2; D gene ambiguous. CDR1 and CDR2 from the germline V gene are SEHNR and FQNEAQ (reference sequence). The CDR3 is made up of 12 amino acids. The V end lost 5 bases, the J end lost 3 bases, and 7 bases lay between the germline ends. The chain's CDR3 is CASSRLDYGYTF. As DNA, the CDR3 is TGTGCCAGCAGCCGACTCGACTATGGCTACACCTTC.

The chain joins TRBV28 to TRBJ1-5; TRBD1 agrees at 8 bases. Trimming removed 5 bases from V and 9 bases from J; junction bases left unmatched: 6. CDR3 length: 13 residues. In germline, CDR1 is MDHEN, CDR2 SYDVKM. CDR3 loop: CASSPQGARPQHF. CDR3 in DNA: TGTGCCAGCAGTCCCCAGGGGGCTAGGCCCCAGCATTTT.

The gene calls are TRBV7-3 and TRBJ1-4; 7 bases are shared with TRBD1. This CDR3 comprises 13 residues. The germline V gene encodes CDR1 SGHTA and CDR2 FQGTGA. With V trimmed by 5 bases and J by 8 bases, 5 bases remained unmatched. In DNA, the CDR3 is TGTGCCAGCAGCCCCAGGGGGGGGGAAAAACTGTTTTTT. Amino acids: CASSPRGGEKLFF.

The V gene is TRBV15, the J gene TRBJ2-1, with 7 positions matching TRBD2. Germline V gives CDR1 LNHNV, CDR2 YYDKDF (reference sequence). The junction had 5 bases not matched to a gene; V was cut back by 0 bases and J by 3 bases. The CDR3 spans 16 residues. CDR3 amino acids: CATSRDQRGFYNEQFF. CDR3 nucleotide sequence: TGTGCCACCAGCAGAGATCAGCGGGGTTTCTACAATGAGCAGTTCTTC.

V usage is TRBV6-6 and J usage is TRBJ1-2; TRBD1 is a possible D gene (5 bases). The CDR3 is made up of 15 amino acids. With 8 bases removed from V and 3 bases from J, the gap between germline ends came to 19 bases. Germline assignment: CDR1 MNHNY and CDR2 SVGAGI (reference sequence). The CDR3 protein is CASREGPAGDYGYTF. CDR3 sequence (DNA): TGTGCCAGCCGAGAGGGGCCAGCGGGAGACTATGGCTACACCTTC.

The gene calls are TRBV5-1 and TRBJ2-7; D perhaps matches TRBD2 (6 bases). Trimming removed 1 base at V and 2 bases at J, with 13 bases between. The CDR3 is 15 amino acids. Germline lookup yields CDR1 SGHRS and CDR2 YFSETQ. The CDR3 region has the DNA TGCGCCAGCAGCTTGTATAGGGAGGCAGCCTACGAGCAGTACTTC. It translates to CASSLYREAAYEQYF.

The V gene is TRBV6-1, the J gene TRBJ2-5; D gene uncertain. Trimming shortened V by 6 bases and J by 8 bases, and 19 bases separated the two germline ends. The CDR3 has 14 amino acids. Germline V lookup: CDR1 MNHNS, CDR2 SASEGT. The CDR3 sequence: CASRYTGPSGTQYF. The CDR3, as DNA: TGTGCCAGCAGGTACACCGGACCCTCTGGAACCCAGTACTTC.

The chain uses TRBV28 and TRBJ1-1, with 9 bases fitting TRBD1. The germline CDR1 and CDR2 sequences are MDHEN and SYDVKM. The CDR3 loop spans 14 amino acids. V shed 5 bases, J shed 10 bases, and the junction held 11 bases outside the gene matches. CDR3 protein: CASSDSGTGWRAFF. The CDR3 nucleotides read TGTGCCAGCAGTGACTCCGGGACAGGGTGGCGAGCTTTCTTT.

The chain carries TRBV5-1 and TRBJ1-5; possible D gene TRBD1, 6 bases. V was shortened by 0 bases and J by 7 bases, with 17 bases between the two germline ends. The CDR3 loop spans 16 amino acids. Looked up from germline, CDR1 is SGHRS and CDR2 is YFSETQ. CDR3 protein: CASSLGGQGTGQPQHF. CDR3 in DNA: TGCGCCAGCAGCTTGGGCGGCCAGGGGACGGGGCAGCCCCAGCATTTT.

V and J are TRBV5-4 and TRBJ1-2, with a possible D match to TRBD1 (6 bases). Trimming took off 4 bases at V and 1 base at J, with 14 bases between the two ends. Per germline, CDR1 SGHNT and CDR2 YYREEE (reference sequence). The CDR3 extends over 15 amino acids. CDR3 loop: CASSLLAGDNYGYTF. CDR3 bases: TGTGCCAGCAGCCTCCTCGCAGGGGATAACTATGGCTACACCTTC.

This chain links TRBV6-5 with TRBJ2-7, with 13 nucleotides matching TRBD2. The CDR3 runs to 15 residues. J was trimmed by 3 bases and V by 2 bases; bases with no gene match: 1. Germline values: CDR1 MNHEY, CDR2 SVGAGI. The CDR3 nucleotides are TGTGCCAGCAGTTACGGGACTAGCGGGGACTACGAGCAGTACTTC. Its protein product is CASSYGTSGDYEQYF.

The chain employs TRBV7-8 and TRBJ1-4; 7 positions match TRBD1. CDR1 and CDR2 (germline): SGHVS, FQNEAQ. The CDR3 spans 14 residues. After removal of 5 bases from V and 5 bases from J, the junction contained 5 bases not matched to a gene. This CDR3 is CASSRDSRNEKLFF. CDR3 coding DNA: TGTGCCAGCAGCCGGGACAGCCGAAATGAAAAACTGTTTTTT. Based on the CDR3 plus reference TRBV7-8 and TRBJ1-4, the full variable domain is GAGVSQSPRYKVAKRGQDVALRCDPISGHVSLFWYQQALGQGPEFLTYFQNEAQLDKSGLPSDRFFAERPEGSVSTLKIQRTQQEDSAVYLCASSRDSRNEKLFFGSGTQLSVL.

Note on this clone: The same CDR3 arises from other DNA sequences in this sample as well. The chain has TRBV2 and TRBJ1-2; no reliable D call. The CDR3 spans 14 residues. Trimming removed 1 base from V and 0 bases from J, with 6 bases in between. In germline, CDR1 is SNHLY, CDR2 FYNNEI. Here the CDR3 DNA reads TGTGCCAGCAGTGAAGGCAGAGCTAACTATGGCTACACCTTC. It yields the protein CASSEGRANYGYTF. The complete variable domain, with remaining parts taken from reference TRBV2 and TRBJ1-2, reads EPEVTQTPSHQVTQMGQEVILRCVPISNHLYFYWYRQILGQKVEFLVSFYNNEISEKSEIFDDQFSVERPDGSNFTLKIRSTKLEDSAMYFCASSEGRANYGYTFGSGTRLTVV.

The chain employs TRBV18 and TRBJ2-3; D gene uncertain. The CDR3 loop spans 14 amino acids. Germline CDR1 is KGHSH and CDR2 is LQKENI. The germline V and J ends were trimmed by 3 bases and 6 bases, with 13 bases remaining between them. CDR3: CASSPKSGPDTQYF. CDR3 in DNA: TGTGCCAGCTCACCTAAATCCGGGCCGGATACGCAGTATTTT.

The V and J genes are TRBV7-3 and TRBJ2-3; 7 nucleotides align to TRBD1. This CDR3 comprises 16 residues. CDR1 and CDR2 from the germline V gene are SGHTA and FQGTGA. The ends lost 5 bases at V and 3 bases at J; junction bases unmatched: 11. The CDR3 reads CASSLGTRGRTDTQYF. DNA for the CDR3: TGTGCCAGCAGCCTCGGGACGAGGGGGCGGACAGATACGCAGTATTTT.